This T cell receptor beta chain was retrieved from a study of beta chain features in type 1 diabetes. Overall study findings and caveats: Any PCR bias toward short templates would affect both groups alike. There was a moderate but significant shortening of TCRB CDR3s in all four CD4+ subsets of Type 1 diabetes patients. Cells carrying high TCR expression could end up over-represented when cDNA is sequenced. Naive, central memory and regulatory TCRB repertoires appeared more similar among patients than healthy donors.

As every portion of the isolated RNA was reverse transcribed, the sequencing read expressed TCRB transcripts. Naive, central memory and regulatory T cell samples averaged roughly 4 million reads. Here immunoSEQ multiplex PCR was the method, and the copy in TCRdb shows in-frame clones only, minus some. In the table there are under 250,000 clones, about 14% of which are singletons. A few counts support this clone. Its antigen is still unknown. V dropped 6 bases and J dropped 4 bases, with 12 bases sitting between them. CDR3 length: 13 amino acids. The germline V gene has CDR1 KGHSH and CDR2 LQKENI. The chain joins TRBV18 to TRBJ1-1; the D gene is possibly TRBD1 (5 bases). What was sequenced was naive CD4+ T cells from blood. This TCR derives from a man under 40 with type 1 diabetes. CDR3 bases: TGTGCCAGCTCTGACGGGGGGGGCACTGAAGCTTTCTTT. Residues: CASSDGGGTEAFF.